A selection of T cell receptor beta chains follows, all from one sample in a study of T cell repertoires in cytomegalovirus infection. TCRdb itself ran the reads through MiXCR, one entry per CDR3 protein. The sample has about 240,000 distinct CDR3 sequences, roughly 6.5% seen once. The specimen was PBMCs. Every receptor here comes from a human donor in good health (CMV status not recorded). Some clones in this sample may be carry-over from other donors' samples. Each CDR3 is given with its conserved first and last residue. The D gene is left open where the match is weak. Clone size appears in some rows only: once, few, many, or a class for an expanded clone.

TRBJ1-6 TRBD1 many TRBV12-3/TRBV12-4 CASSFAGTGNSPLHF TGTGCCAGCAGTTTTGCCGGGACAGGGAATTCACCCCTCCACTTT
TRBJ1-5 TRBD1 many TRBV19 CASSGIPGQGMSNQPQHF TGTGCCAGTAGTGGAATACCGGGACAGGGAATGAGCAATCAGCCCCAGCATTTT
TRBJ1-1 . many TRBV7-2 CASSHPWGASAEAFF TGTGCCAGCAGCCATCCCTGGGGGGCCTCGGCTGAAGCTTTCTTT
TRBJ1-6 . . TRBV2 CASSLGQSPHSPLHF TGTGCCAGCTCCCTCGGACAGTCCCCTCATTCACCCCTCCACTTT
TRBJ2-6 TRBD1 many TRBV7-2 CASRDRGRGGANVLTF TGTGCCAGCAGGGACAGGGGGCGGGGTGGGGCCAACGTCCTGACTTTC
TRBJ2-5 . many TRBV12-3/TRBV12-4 CASSLIETQYF TGTGCCAGCAGTTTAATTGAGACCCAGTACTTC
TRBJ1-5 . . TRBV20-1 CSARDPFGRGSQPQHF TGCAGTGCTAGAGATCCCTTCGGAAGGGGAAGTCAGCCCCAGCATTTT
TRBJ1-1 . many TRBV20-1 CSASGYAETLNTEAFF TGCAGTGCTAGTGGTTACGCGGAAACTCTGAACACTGAAGCTTTCTTT
TRBJ2-3 . many TRBV20-1 CSAHEGTTDTQYF TGCAGTGCCCATGAGGGGACCACAGATACGCAGTATTTT
TRBJ2-5 TRBD2 many TRBV4-1 CASSRGGASETQYF TGCGCCAGCAGCCGCGGGGGGGCCAGTGAGACCCAGTACTTC
TRBJ2-1 . few TRBV9 CASSVTPSSYNEQFF TGTGCCAGCAGCGTAACCCCGAGCTCCTACAATGAGCAGTTCTTC
TRBJ1-1 . many TRBV4-1 CATRPGYVRFPPEAFF TGCGCCACCCGCCCAGGGTACGTTAGGTTCCCGCCTGAAGCTTTCTTT
TRBJ2-7 TRBD1 many TRBV18 CASSPDRVSYEQYF TGTGCCAGCTCACCGGACAGGGTATCCTACGAGCAGTACTTC
TRBJ1-4 . many TRBV19 CASSAGAVQVEKLFF TGTGCCAGTAGTGCCGGAGCGGTGCAGGTAGAAAAACTGTTTTTT
TRBJ1-1 . many TRBV5-5 CASSLEAGLTEAFF TGTGCCAGCAGCTTGGAGGCGGGGTTGACTGAAGCTTTCTTT
TRBJ2-1 TRBD2 many TRBV5-1 CASSFGGSSYNEQFF TGCGCCAGCAGCTTCGGGGGGTCCTCCTACAATGAGCAGTTCTTC
TRBJ2-5 . many TRBV20-1 CSARDVAGQETQYF TGCAGTGCTAGAGATGTGGCAGGCCAAGAGACCCAGTACTTC
TRBJ2-1 TRBD1 many TRBV7-2 CASSLGQGTYNEQFF TGTGCCAGCAGCCTGGGACAGGGGACTTACAATGAGCAGTTCTTC
TRBJ1-5 . many TRBV29-1 CSVVLVGSQPQHF TGCAGCGTTGTCTTGGTGGGTAGTCAGCCCCAGCATTTT
TRBJ1-2 TRBD1 few TRBV9 CASSLRTGVNYGYTF TGTGCCAGCAGCCTTCGGACAGGGGTTAACTATGGCTACACCTTC
TRBJ2-7 . . TRBV2 CASSENSLYEQYF TGTGCCAGCAGTGAAAACAGCCTCTACGAGCAGTACTTC
TRBJ1-1 . many TRBV6-6 CAIGWMNTEAFF TGTGCCATAGGCTGGATGAACACTGAAGCTTTCTTT
TRBJ2-5 TRBD2 . TRBV12-3/TRBV12-4 CASGLAGGQETKYF TGTGCCAGCGGACTAGCGGGGGGTCAAGAGACCAAGTACTTC
TRBJ2-6 . many TRBV2 CASSVSRDRPTRPGANVLTF TGTGCCAGCAGTGTGAGTCGGGATCGACCTACCCGCCCTGGGGCCAACGTCCTGACTTTC
TRBJ2-1 . many TRBV20-1 CSARGGGAEQFF TGCAGTGCTAGAGGGGGGGGGGCGGAGCAGTTCTTC
TRBJ1-5 . many TRBV14 CASSQDNGQPQHF TGCGCCAGCAGCCAAGATAACGGTCAGCCCCAGCATTTT
TRBJ2-1 TRBD1 many TRBV20-1 CSARDFTGGYPNEQFF TGCAGTGCTAGAGACTTCACAGGGGGCTACCCAAATGAGCAGTTCTTC
TRBJ2-7 TRBD1 many TRBV19 CASTLDRAERVSSYEQYF TGTGCCAGTACCCTAGACAGGGCGGAAAGGGTGAGCTCCTACGAGCAGTACTTC
TRBJ2-5 TRBD1 many TRBV7-2 CASSSYLVLDRDPQETQYF TGTGCCAGCAGCTCCTACCTCGTCCTCGACAGGGACCCCCAAGAGACCCAGTACTTC
TRBJ1-1 TRBD1 many TRBV7-2 CASNDRANTEAFF TGTGCCAGCAACGACAGGGCGAACACTGAAGCTTTCTTT
TRBJ2-1 TRBD2 many TRBV6-2/TRBV6-3 CASRRVAGTSSYNEQFF TGTGCCAGCCGAAGGGTAGCGGGTACCAGCTCCTACAATGAGCAGTTCTTC
TRBJ2-5 TRBD2 many TRBV20-1 CSASGGQETQYF TGCAGTGCTAGCGGGGGGCAAGAGACCCAGTACTTC
TRBJ2-5 TRBD2 many TRBV3-1 CASNPSGGLQETQYF TGTGCCAGCAACCCTAGCGGGGGCCTTCAAGAGACCCAGTACTTC
TRBJ1-1 . many TRBV30 CAWTGIANTEAFF TGTGCCTGGACGGGTATTGCGAACACTGAAGCTTTCTTT
TRBJ2-1 TRBD1 many TRBV20-1 CSAIGQGGENEQFF TGCAGTGCTATTGGACAGGGAGGAGAAAATGAGCAGTTCTTC
TRBJ2-5 TRBD1 many TRBV28 CASSSRTGGEETQYF TGTGCCAGCAGTTCCCGGACAGGGGGGGAAGAGACCCAGTACTTC
TRBJ1-5 . many TRBV18 CASSPRTGTETQHF TGTGCCAGCTCACCACGTACAGGTACAGAGACCCAGCATTTT
TRBJ2-5 TRBD1 many TRBV7-9 CASSSNRDSQQETQYF TGTGCCAGCAGCTCCAATCGGGACAGTCAACAAGAGACCCAGTACTTC